This T cell receptor beta chain was obtained from a study of T cells in Graves' hyperthyroidism and ophthalmopathy. Study conclusions and caveats: Most thyroid clonotypes with frequency above 0.001 were detected in blood.

Amplified TCR beta CDR3 regions came from RNA transcripts. HTBI primers were used for first-round RT-PCR of the TCR CDR3. TCRdb re-called the multiplex PCR reads through MiXCR, storing one row per CDR3 protein. In the table there are about 290,000 distinct CDR3 sequences, around 15% of which are singletons. At least ten counts were recorded for this clonotype. What it recognizes is unknown. V gave up 6 bases and J gave up 3 bases, with 11 bases separating them. There are 13 residues in the CDR3. The germline gives CDR1 MNHNS, CDR2 SASEGT. The TCR comes from a woman between 40 and 55 years old with Graves' hyperthyroidism. The sample taken for sequencing was blood. The chain combines TRBV6-1 with TRBJ1-1; D not resolved. CDR3 in amino acids: CASRGGVYTEAFF. The CDR3 DNA reads as TGTGCCAGCAGAGGAGGAGTTTACACTGAAGCTTTCTTT.